Presented here are 31 T cell receptor beta chains from one specimen sequenced in a study of type 1 and type 2 diabetes patients. Genomic DNA was the PCR template. Multiplex PCR with 30 forward and 13 reverse primers amplified the TCR beta CDR3. TCRdb passed the multiplex PCR reads through MiXCR, listing each CDR3 protein once. Among fewer than 350,000 distinct CDR3 sequences listed, around 47% were seen once. Material for sequencing was peripheral blood mononuclear cells (PBMCs). The receptor source for this set is a man younger than 35 with type 2 diabetes.

This clonotype was detected a few times. CDR3 in amino acids: CSVGEDRGHEQYF. CDR3 DNA: TGCAGCGTTGGGGAGGACAGGGGACACGAGCAGTACTTC. The gene calls are TRBV29-1 and TRBJ2-7, with 9 bases matching TRBD1. Germline loops: CDR1 SQVTM, CDR2 ANQGSEA. Unmatched junction bases numbered 6, after V lost 4 bases and J lost 5 bases. CDR3 size: 13 residues.

The DNA of the CDR3 is TGTGCCAGCAGTTTTCTAGCGGGGGGCTCCGAGCAGTACTTC. Translated: CASSFLAGGSEQYF. This sequence joins TRBV27 and TRBJ2-7; 11 bases match TRBD2. Germline V CDR1 and CDR2: MNHEY, SMNVEV (reference sequence). Trimming took 3 bases from V and 6 from J; bases not matched to a gene: 4. The CDR3 is 14 residues long.

This chain links TRBV12-3 or TRBV12-4 with TRBJ1-2; D might be TRBD1 (5 bases). This CDR3 contains 13 residues. Trimming stripped 8 bases from V and 4 bases from J, with 14 bases between. The CDR3 coding sequence is TGTGCCAGCGGCCCCGGGACTGCCTATGGCTACACCTTC. Protein product: CASGPGTAYGYTF.

The chain carries TRBV12-3 or TRBV12-4 and TRBJ1-4; D unclear. This CDR3 region has 15 residues. The V and J ends lost 7 bases and 5 bases respectively, with 17 bases between them. The CDR3 DNA sequence: TGTGCCAGCACCTATGGCGGGAGGGAGAATGAAAAACTGTTTTTT. Its protein product is CASTYGGRENEKLFF.

This chain joins TRBV7-8 and TRBJ1-6, with unresolved D. Trimming cost V 6 bases and J 4 bases, with 10 bases left between them. This CDR3 contains 14 residues. Germline V gives CDR1 SGHVS, CDR2 FQNEAQ. CDR3 protein: CASSSDTYNSPLHF. CDR3 nucleotide sequence: TGTGCCAGCAGTTCTGACACATATAATTCACCCCTCCACTTT.

This sequence joins TRBV28 and TRBJ2-5; maybe TRBD2 (6 bases). The CDR3 is 14 amino acids. V dropped 4 bases and J dropped 5 bases, with 14 bases sitting between them. Germline lookup yields CDR1 MDHEN and CDR2 SYDVKM. CDR3: CASSSEPGRETQYF. DNA for the CDR3: TGTGCCAGCAGTTCGGAGCCGGGGAGGGAGACCCAGTACTTC.

The table lists this clonotype with a few counts. The rearrangement uses TRBV12-3 or TRBV12-4 and TRBJ1-2; TRBD1 aligns across 7 bases. V lost 4 bases to trimming and J lost 2 bases; unmatched junction nucleotides: 16. This CDR3 has 18 residues. The CDR3 reads CASSSTPIPGQFNYGYTF. The CDR3, as DNA: TGTGCCAGCAGTTCCACGCCTATCCCGGGACAGTTCAACTATGGCTACACCTTC.

This chain uses TRBV28 with TRBJ2-1, with 9 positions matching TRBD2. CDR1 MDHEN and CDR2 SYDVKM come from the germline V gene. The CDR3 contains 15 residues. The J segment lost 7 bases and the V segment lost 3 bases, leaving 7 bases of the junction unmatched. CDR3 DNA: TGTGCCAGCAGTTTGGGGACTAGCAGGTGGAATGAGCAGTTCTTC. It encodes CASSLGTSRWNEQFF.

This clonotype showed up just a few times. This sequence joins TRBV10-1 and TRBJ1-1; D unresolved. The CDR3 spans 13 residues. Germline CDR1 WNHNN, CDR2 SYGVQD (reference sequence). V lost 3 bases to trimming and J lost 4 bases, with 9 bases between them. The CDR3 DNA is TGCGCCAGCAGTGAAGCCCGGGGCACTGAAGCTTTCTTT. It yields the protein CASSEARGTEAFF.

This clonotype came up a few times. This chain joins TRBV4-1 and TRBJ2-1; 7 bases map to TRBD2. Germline-derived CDR1 and CDR2 are MGHRA and YSYEKL. There are 13 residues in the CDR3. The J segment lost 11 bases and the V segment lost 1 base, leaving 5 bases of the junction unmatched. CDR3 region: CASSQGAGTKQFF. The CDR3 nucleotides read TGCGCCAGCAGCCAAGGGGCCGGGACTAAGCAGTTCTTC.

V gene TRBV6-2 or TRBV6-3 combines with J gene TRBJ1-2; D is unresolved. V lost 6 bases and J 3 bases, leaving 11 bases between the germline ends. The CDR3 has 13 amino acids. Germline lookup yields CDR1 MNHEY and CDR2 SVGEGT. This chain's CDR3 is CASSQDPDYGYTF. The CDR3, as DNA: TGTGCCAGCAGCCAGGACCCTGACTATGGCTACACCTTC.

This clonotype turned up a few times. The gene calls are TRBV19 and TRBJ2-7, with 13 bases that match TRBD2. The CDR3 is 16 residues long. Germline V lookup: CDR1 LNHDA, CDR2 SQIVND (reference sequence). Trimming at V came to 5 bases and at J to 3 bases, leaving 7 bases not matched to a gene. CDR3 bases: TGTGCCAGTAGTCTCTCCGGGACTAGCGGGATCTACGAGCAGTACTTC. It encodes CASSLSGTSGIYEQYF.

V gene TRBV7-6 combines with J gene TRBJ2-7, with D possibly matching TRBD2 (6 bases). This CDR3 is 13 amino acids long. Per the germline V gene, CDR1 is SGHVS and CDR2 is FNYEAQ. With 1 base removed from V and 6 bases from J, the gap between germline ends came to 10 bases. CDR3 amino acids: CASSLGSGGEQYF. In nucleotides, the CDR3 is TGTGCCAGCAGCTTAGGATCCGGGGGCGAGCAGTACTTC.

This clonotype was found many times. The CDR3: CASSAGLNTEAFF. The CDR3, as DNA: TGCGCCAGCAGTGCGGGGTTGAACACTGAAGCTTTCTTT. V is TRBV10-1 and J is TRBJ1-1; unclear D gene. Germline V CDR1 and CDR2: WNHNN, SYGVQD (reference sequence). CDR3 length: 13 residues. Trimming stripped 4 bases from V and 0 bases from J, with 6 bases between.

This clonotype appeared a few times. The chain employs TRBV5-1 and TRBJ2-3; TRBD2 is a possible D gene (6 bases). Germline V gene sequence: CDR1 SGHRS, CDR2 YFSETQ. V lost 4 bases and J 0 bases, leaving 12 bases between the germline ends. The CDR3 has 15 residues. The CDR3 sequence is CASSPLAPSTDTQYF. The CDR3 coding sequence is TGCGCCAGCAGCCCACTAGCCCCGAGCACAGATACGCAGTATTTT.

The rearrangement joins TRBV7-9 to TRBJ2-7; tentatively, D is TRBD2 (5 bases). CDR1 is SEHNR and CDR2 is FQNEAQ in the germline V gene (reference sequence). There are 14 residues in the CDR3. Trimming cost V 1 base and J 2 bases, with 9 bases left between them. The DNA of the CDR3 is TGTGCCAGCAGCTTAGGAGGGAGTACCTACGAGCAGTACTTC. It translates to CASSLGGSTYEQYF.

This clonotype has only one observation. This chain links TRBV14 with TRBJ2-1; 9 nucleotides line up with TRBD1. The CDR3 is 14 amino acids. From germline, CDR1 is SGHDN and CDR2 FVKESK. V was clipped by 4 bases and J by 6 bases; unmatched bases: 4. In DNA form, the CDR3 reads TGTGCCAGCAGCCGACAGGGGGGAGGCAATGAGCAGTTCTTC. Its translation is CASSRQGGGNEQFF.

The CDR3 sequence: CASSQGTLFTEAFF. In DNA form, the CDR3 reads TGTGCCAGCAGCCAGGGAACCCTATTCACTGAAGCTTTCTTT. This chain joins TRBV3-1 and TRBJ1-1; D unresolved. In germline, CDR1 is LGHDT, CDR2 YNNKEL (reference sequence). V lost 3 bases, J lost 4 bases, and 12 bases lay in between. The CDR3 spans 14 residues.

The V gene is TRBV19, the J gene TRBJ2-7; possible D gene TRBD1, 5 bases. V was clipped by 5 bases and J by 3 bases, with 17 bases between them. Germline V gives CDR1 LNHDA, CDR2 SQIVND (reference sequence). This CDR3 has 15 amino acids. For the CDR3, the DNA is TGTGCCAGTAGTGTCAACTCTCTCGGACACTACGAGCAGTACTTC. Translating it yields CASSVNSLGHYEQYF.

This clonotype has ten or more counts. The chain employs TRBV2 and TRBJ1-1; the D gene is possibly TRBD1 (6 bases). Per the germline V gene, CDR1 is SNHLY and CDR2 is FYNNEI. The CDR3 consists of 15 residues. V lost 1 base to trimming and J lost 4 bases, with 13 bases between them. The CDR3 DNA reads TGTGCCAGCAGTGAAGGAAGGGGGATTGGCACTGAAGCTTTCTTT. This sequence encodes CASSEGRGIGTEAFF.

J is TRBJ2-1 and V is TRBV18; weak D call: TRBD1 (5 bases). V lost 3 bases and J lost 7, with 7 bases in between. Germline V gene sequence: CDR1 KGHSH, CDR2 LQKENI. This CDR3 region has 12 residues. CDR3 in amino acids: CASSPGRNEQFF. The CDR3 region has the DNA TGTGCCAGCTCACCGGGGCGGAATGAGCAGTTCTTC.

The sample holds a few counts of this clonotype. This sequence joins TRBV7-3 and TRBJ2-3; tentatively, D is TRBD2 (5 bases). Germline V lookup: CDR1 SGHTA, CDR2 FQGTGA. The CDR3 length is 13 residues. Between the trimmed V and J ends, which lost 1 base and 3 bases, there was a span of 5 bases. The CDR3: CASSLRETDTQYF. DNA of the CDR3: TGTGCCAGCAGCTTAAGGGAGACAGATACGCAGTATTTT.

V gene TRBV7-6 combines with J gene TRBJ1-5, with unresolved D. V was shortened by 1 base and J by 6 bases, with 7 bases between the two germline ends. This CDR3 contains 13 residues. Germline V CDR1 and CDR2: SGHVS, FNYEAQ. The CDR3 loop is CASSLDRAQPQHF. CDR3 coding DNA: TGTGCCAGCAGCTTAGACCGGGCTCAGCCCCAGCATTTT.

This rearrangement joins TRBV12-5 to TRBJ2-7; D assignment may be TRBD1 or TRBD2 (5 bases each). The CDR3 totals 15 residues. Germline values: CDR1 LGHNT, CDR2 FRNRAP. V was clipped by 3 bases and J by 12 bases, with 24 bases between them. CDR3 in amino acids: CASGFGTFQGRVTYF. CDR3 nucleotide sequence: TGTGCTAGTGGTTTCGGGACCTTCCAGGGCCGGGTTACGTACTTC.

This chain uses TRBV28 with TRBJ2-7; 10 nucleotides agree with TRBD2. The CDR3 runs 14 residues. V dropped 7 bases and J dropped 3; count of bases not matched to a gene: 6. Germline values: CDR1 MDHEN, CDR2 SYDVKM. CDR3 region: CASTSAGGVYEQYF. In DNA form, the CDR3 reads TGTGCCAGCACCTCAGCGGGAGGGGTCTACGAGCAGTACTTC.

This clonotype has a count of ten or more. V gene TRBV25-1 combines with J gene TRBJ1-1; 8 bases agree with TRBD1. The CDR3 length is 15 residues. Germline V gene lookup returns CDR1 MGHDK and CDR2 SYGVNS. Germline trimming cut 6 bases from V and 4 bases from J; bases unmatched to any gene: 10. The CDR3 region is CASRHAGGGLTEAFF. Here the CDR3 DNA reads TGTGCCAGCAGACATGCAGGGGGCGGACTCACTGAAGCTTTCTTT.

This chain links TRBV7-2 with TRBJ2-5, with unresolved D. The length of the CDR3 is 15 residues. Germline assignment: CDR1 SGHTA and CDR2 FQGNSA. V shed 2 bases and J shed 5 bases, with 15 bases lying between them. Here the CDR3 reads CASSLRIGLAETQYF. CDR3 DNA sequence: TGTGCCAGCAGCTTAAGGATAGGGCTCGCGGAGACCCAGTACTTC.

The chain is built from TRBV7-2 and TRBJ2-2, with D possibly matching TRBD2 (5 bases). The V gene's germline CDR1 is SGHTA and CDR2 FQGNSA. V lost 5 bases and J 8 bases, leaving 15 bases between the germline ends. The CDR3 contains 14 residues. CDR3 sequence (DNA): TGTGCCAGCAGCCAAGGTAGCGTGGGTGGGGAGCTGTTTTTT. It encodes CASSQGSVGGELFF.

This clonotype was seen a few times. The chain combines TRBV7-9 with TRBJ2-3; TRBD1 agrees at 7 bases. This CDR3 region has 12 residues. V trimming: 6 bases; J trimming: 5 bases; junction bases outside the gene matches: 2. Germline-derived CDR1 and CDR2 are SEHNR and FQNEAQ (reference sequence). CDR3 region: CASSSGGDTQYF. In DNA form, the CDR3 reads TGTGCCAGCAGTTCAGGGGGAGATACGCAGTATTTT.

The chain links TRBV29-1 to TRBJ2-5, with no clear D. The length of the CDR3 is 13 residues. Trimming removed 4 bases from V and 1 base from J, with 10 bases in between. Germline values: CDR1 SQVTM, CDR2 ANQGSEA. CDR3 protein: CSVGVGVQETQYF. In nucleotides, the CDR3 is TGCAGCGTTGGGGTTGGGGTCCAAGAGACCCAGTACTTC.

As regards this clonotype: A read error may explain this, as a much larger clone is one base away. V is TRBV6-6 and J is TRBJ2-7; a possible D gene is TRBD2 (6 bases). The better agreement between TRBJ2-5 and the DNA end casts doubt on the J call. CDR1 is MNHNY, CDR2 SVGAGI, per germline (reference sequence). This CDR3 region has 13 residues. Here the CDR3 reads CAGSYIGGETQYF. In DNA, the CDR3 is TGTGCCGGCAGTTACATTGGGGGGGAGACCCAGTACTTC.